Listed here is a single T cell receptor (beta chain). Its antigen remains unknown. The data originate from a study of T cells in Graves' hyperthyroidism and ophthalmopathy. Regarding the study as a whole: Most thyroid clonotypes with frequency above 0.001 were detected in blood.

Amplified TCR beta CDR3 regions came from RNA transcripts. During a first-round RT-PCR of the TCR CDR3, the HTBI primer set was used. TCRdb independently ran MiXCR on the multiplex PCR reads; one entry per CDR3 protein. The repertoire has about 610,000 distinct CDR3 sequences, roughly a sixth of them found once; the top ten carry roughly 3.5%. Enrolled ophthalmopathy patients presented with a Clinical Activity Score of at least 3, a NOSPECS grade of at least 4, and disease duration under 3 months. Investigators excluded patients with uncontrolled infection, other autoimmune disease, pregnancy or lactation. Fresh 10 ml peripheral blood yielded PBMCs. Trimming removed 6 bases at V and 2 bases at J, with 19 bases between. Germline V gene data show CDR1 as SGHVS and CDR2 as FQNEAQ. The length of the CDR3 is 16 residues.

The chain joins TRBV7-8 to TRBJ1-2; D not certain. Source material: blood. This TCR derives from a woman in her forties with Graves' ophthalmopathy. The CDR3, as DNA: TGTGCCAGCAGAATAATCGGTATCCCACAAAACTATGGCTACACCTTC. It yields the protein CASRIIGIPQNYGYTF.